These T cell receptor beta chains were read from a single sample in a study of blood T cell repertoires in COVID-19. This table comes from immunoSEQ multiplex PCR, and its TCRdb copy is limited to in-frame clones, with some not included. The profile shows hundreds of thousands of clones, around 89% of them singletons. The sequencing input was PBMCs or T cells enriched from blood (not recorded which). These receptors came from a woman in her 40s who had recovered from COVID-19. Both conserved end residues are part of each CDR3. A D gene is named only where the DNA matches it firmly.

v_gene	j_gene	d_gene	CDR3nt	CDR3aa
TRBV4-2	TRBJ2-7	TRBD2	TGTGCCAGCAGCCTCCAACTAGCGGGACAAGGCTACGAGCAGTACTTC	CASSLQLAGQGYEQYF
TRBV11-2	TRBJ2-2	TRBD2	TGTGCCAGCAGCTTAGATAGCCTAGCGGGGGGGCGCGCCACCGGGGAGCTGTTTTTT	CASSLDSLAGGRATGELFF
TRBV19	TRBJ2-3	TRBD2	TGTGCCAGTAGTATAGGAGCGGGGGCCAACACAGATACGCAGTATTTT	CASSIGAGANTDTQYF
TRBV7-9	TRBJ2-7	.	TGTGCCAGCAGTCTCGGGTTAGCCTACGAGCAGTACTTC	CASSLGLAYEQYF
TRBV7-9	TRBJ1-5	TRBD1	TGTGCCAGACTTCAGACAGGGTGGAAAAAGGGGAATCAGCCCCAGCATTTT	CARLQTGWKKGNQPQHF
TRBV5-1	TRBJ2-7	.	TGCGCCAGCAGTAGCAGGGGAGACTACGAGCAGTACTTC	CASSSRGDYEQYF
TRBV12-3/TRBV12-4	TRBJ2-1	.	TGTGCCAGCAGTCAGGGACTTCTTAATGAGCAGTTCTTC	CASSQGLLNEQFF
TRBV9	TRBJ2-1	TRBD2	TGTGCCAGCAGCCCCACCAACGCCGGGGGGAATGAGCAGTTCTTC	CASSPTNAGGNEQFF
TRBV27	TRBJ2-5	.	TGTGCCAGCAGTTTATGGGCAGACCAAGAGACCCAGTACTTC	CASSLWADQETQYF
TRBV9	TRBJ1-2	TRBD1	TGTGCCAGCAGCCTACGCGGACAGGGGCCAGGGGGCTACACCTTC	CASSLRGQGPGGYTF
TRBV24-1	TRBJ2-5	TRBD2	TGTGCCACCAGTGATTTCGGGGGGGACCAAGAGACCCAGTACTTC	CATSDFGGDQETQYF